The 8 T cell receptor beta chains below come from one sample, sequenced in a study of cytomegalovirus exposure and HLA in healthy donors. It was with 60 Vbeta and 13 Jbeta primers that the PCR ran. TCRdb's copy holds only in-frame clones and misses some; the assay was immunoSEQ multiplex PCR. In the table there are around 150,000 clones, about 75% of which are singletons. Sequencing was performed on PBMCs. The receptor set was obtained from a woman in her 40s in good health and CMV-seronegative.

With regard to this clone: Given the absence of the conserved phenylalanine or tryptophan at the CDR3 end, a read error is likely. This sequence joins TRBV15 and TRBJ2-7; TRBD1 is a possible D gene (5 bases). The CDR3 is 14 amino acids. Germline V gene sequence: CDR1 LNHNV, CDR2 YYDKDF (reference sequence). Trimming stripped 1 base from V and 5 bases from J, with 12 bases between. Written as DNA, the CDR3 is TGTGCCACCAGCAGAGGCGGCAGGGCCAACGAGCAGTACTTA. Protein sequence: CATSRGGRANEQYL.

This chain connects TRBV10-3 to TRBJ1-1; 7 positions agree with TRBD1. The CDR3 sequence is 14 residues long. Germline CDR1 ENHRY, CDR2 SYGVKD. J lost 1 base, V lost 7 bases, and 6 bases had no gene match. CDR3 protein: CAIIQDRENTEAFF. The CDR3 DNA reads as TGTGCCATCATCCAAGACAGGGAGAACACTGAAGCTTTCTTT.

The CDR3 sequence: CASSGFPGGGSHEQYF. The CDR3 DNA is TGTGCCAGCAGTGGATTCCCGGGGGGGGGTAGCCACGAGCAGTACTTC. The J gene is TRBJ2-7, the V gene TRBV2, with 8 bases fitting TRBD2. The CDR3 spans 16 residues. V gave up 4 bases and J gave up 5 bases; unmatched junction bases: 13. CDR1 is SNHLY and CDR2 is FYNNEI in the germline V gene.

The V call is TRBV15, the J call TRBJ1-3; perhaps TRBD1 as D (5 bases). The CDR3 loop spans 13 amino acids. CDR1 and CDR2 (germline): LNHNV, YYDKDF (reference sequence). V was cut by 5 bases and J by 3 bases, with 8 bases left in between. CDR3 loop: CATSQGFGNTIYF. CDR3 nucleotides: TGTGCCACCAGCCAGGGATTTGGAAACACCATATATTTT.

This clone was picked up a small number of times. This chain uses TRBV19 with TRBJ1-5; TRBD1 aligns across 8 bases. The CDR3 totals 16 residues. The germline V gene has CDR1 LNHDA and CDR2 SQIVND (reference sequence). With 3 bases clipped from V and 0 bases from J, the junction kept 4 bases outside the gene matches. Here the CDR3 reads CASSIRDRISNQPQHF. The CDR3 DNA sequence: TGTGCCAGTAGTATTAGGGACAGGATTAGCAATCAGCCCCAGCATTTT.

The CDR3 reads CASSQLGQGRATEAFF. CDR3 in DNA: TGTGCCAGCAGCCAGTTAGGACAGGGTAGGGCTACTGAAGCTTTCTTT. The chain links TRBV4-2 to TRBJ1-1, with 8 bases identical to TRBD1. The ends lost 3 bases at V and 5 bases at J; junction bases unmatched: 11. CDR1 LGHNA and CDR2 YNFKEQ come from the germline V gene. This CDR3 is built from 16 residues.

The chain employs TRBV7-3 and TRBJ1-1; possible D gene TRBD1, 6 bases. Germline assignment: CDR1 SGHTA and CDR2 FQGTGA. This CDR3 is 14 amino acids long. Deletions cut 5 bases from V and 3 bases from J, with 13 bases between. CDR3 in DNA: TGTGCCAGCAGCCTTGAGGGGGGGTACACTGAAGCTTTCTTT. Translation gives CASSLEGGYTEAFF.

This clone showed up just once. The V and J genes are TRBV7-2 and TRBJ1-2, with D possibly TRBD1 on 5 matching bases. Germline V gene lookup returns CDR1 SGHTA and CDR2 FQGNSA. With 1 base removed from V and 2 bases from J, the gap between germline ends came to 11 bases. This CDR3 comprises 15 residues. In nucleotides, the CDR3 is TGTGCCAGCAGCTTAGGAGTATCAGGGAACTATGGCTACACCTTC. This encodes CASSLGVSGNYGYTF. Filled out from reference TRBV7-2 and TRBJ1-2, the complete variable domain reads GAGVSQSPSNKVTEKGKDVELRCDPISGHTALYWYRQSLGQGLEFLIYFQGNSAPDKSGLPSDRFSAERTGGSVSTLTIQRTQQEDSAVYLCASSLGVSGNYGYTFGSGTRLTVV.